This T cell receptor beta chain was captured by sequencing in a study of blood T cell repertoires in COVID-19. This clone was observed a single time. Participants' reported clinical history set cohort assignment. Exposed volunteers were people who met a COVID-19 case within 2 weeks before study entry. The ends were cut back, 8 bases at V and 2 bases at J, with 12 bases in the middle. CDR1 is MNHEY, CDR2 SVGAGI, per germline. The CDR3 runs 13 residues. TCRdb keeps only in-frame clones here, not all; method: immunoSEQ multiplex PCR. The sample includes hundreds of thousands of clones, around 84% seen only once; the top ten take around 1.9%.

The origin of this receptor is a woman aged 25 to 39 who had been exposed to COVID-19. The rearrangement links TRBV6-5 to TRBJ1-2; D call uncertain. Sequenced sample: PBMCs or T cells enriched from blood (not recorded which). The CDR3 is CASSARENYGYTF. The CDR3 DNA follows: TGTGCCAGCTCCGCACGGGAGAACTATGGCTACACCTTC.